This entry is about one T cell receptor (beta chain). What it binds is unknown. Once RNA had been extracted, it was reverse transcribed into cDNA to act as the sequencing template. Generated by immunoSEQ multiplex PCR, the TCRdb table keeps only in-frame clones and is missing some. The repertoire consists of under 40,000 clones, with around three fifths occurring once and the leading ten covering under 50%. This sample was included in a study of CD8+ T cells in alopecia areata. Study observations and caveats: Relative to normal scalp, lesional scalp, especially alopecia totalis/universalis, showed higher clonality. In scalp samples, resident alphabeta T cells of normal skin are also sequenced.

Starting from PBMCs, sorting isolated CD4+ and CD8+ T cells. This sequence was found in a human donor with alopecia areata. Source material: NKG2D-high CD8+ T cells sorted from blood.

The CDR3 spells CASSSSDGELTDTQYF. The CDR3 region has the DNA TGTGCCAGCAGCTCCTCGGACGGAGAACTCACAGATACGCAGTATTTT. The chain carries TRBV11-3 and TRBJ2-3; D not resolved. Trimming removed 4 bases at V and 2 bases at J, with 16 bases between. The germline CDR1 and CDR2 sequences are SGHNT and YENEEA. CDR3 length: 16 amino acids.